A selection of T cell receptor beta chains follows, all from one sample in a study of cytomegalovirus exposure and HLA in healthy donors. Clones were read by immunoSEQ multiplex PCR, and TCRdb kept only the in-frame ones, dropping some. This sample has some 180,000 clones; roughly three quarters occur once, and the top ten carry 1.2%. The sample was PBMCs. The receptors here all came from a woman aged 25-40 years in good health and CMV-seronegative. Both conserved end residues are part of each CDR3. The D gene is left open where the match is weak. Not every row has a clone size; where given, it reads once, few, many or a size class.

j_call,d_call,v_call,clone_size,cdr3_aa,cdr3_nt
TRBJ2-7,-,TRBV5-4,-,CASSVGRGLNEQYF,TGTGCCAGCTCCGTTGGGCGGGGGCTAAACGAGCAGTACTTC
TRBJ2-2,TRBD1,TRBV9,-,CASSATGTNTGELFF,TGTGCCAGCAGCGCGACAGGGACGAACACCGGGGAGCTGTTTTTT
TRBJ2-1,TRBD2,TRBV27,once,CASSLTGGNNYNEQFF,TGTGCCAGCAGTTTGACGGGGGGAAATAATTACAATGAGCAGTTCTTC
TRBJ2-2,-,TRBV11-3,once,CASSSGGRVTGELFF,TGTGCCAGCAGTTCGGGTGGCAGGGTAACCGGGGAGCTGTTTTTT
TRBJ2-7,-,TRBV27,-,CASSIRGDYEQYF,TGTGCCAGCAGTATCAGGGGGGATTACGAGCAGTACTTC
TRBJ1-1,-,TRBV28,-,CASSPSGGGTEAFF,TGTGCCAGCAGTCCGTCGGGGGGGGGCACTGAAGCTTTCTTT
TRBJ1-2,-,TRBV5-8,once,CASSLGGQLGGYTF,TGTGCCAGCAGCTTGGGGGGGCAGTTAGGTGGCTACACCTTC
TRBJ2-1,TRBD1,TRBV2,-,CASSLYPPRTGSSYNEQFF,TGTGCCAGCAGTCTCTACCCCCCCCGGACAGGGAGCTCCTACAATGAGCAGTTCTTC
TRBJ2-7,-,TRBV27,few,CASSLVPEDEQYF,TGTGCCAGCAGTTTAGTCCCGGAGGACGAGCAGTACTTC
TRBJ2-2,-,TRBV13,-,CASSLEQGSTGELFF,TGTGCCAGCAGCTTAGAGCAGGGGAGCACCGGGGAGCTGTTTTTT
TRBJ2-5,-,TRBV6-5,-,CASSYSGVRETQYF,TGTGCCAGCAGTTACTCAGGAGTGAGGGAGACCCAGTACTTC
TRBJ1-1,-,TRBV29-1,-,CSAGVTEAFF,TGCAGCGCAGGGGTCACTGAAGCTTTCTTT
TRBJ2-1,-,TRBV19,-,CASSIAHPGITYNEQFF,TGTGCCAGTAGTATCGCCCACCCCGGGATTACCTACAATGAGCAGTTCTTC
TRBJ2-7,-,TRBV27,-,CASSFRSLYEQYF,TGTGCCAGCAGTTTCCGTAGCCTCTACGAGCAGTACTTC
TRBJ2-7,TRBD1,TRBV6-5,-,CASTGTGATYEQYF,TGTGCCAGCACCGGAACAGGGGCGACCTACGAGCAGTACTTC
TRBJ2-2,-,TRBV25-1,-,CASSSLGPGELFF,TGTGCCAGCAGTTCTCTGGGGCCCGGGGAGCTGTTTTTT
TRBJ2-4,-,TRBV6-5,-,CASSYSLAKNIQYF,TGTGCCAGCAGTTACTCCTTAGCCAAAAACATTCAGTACTTC
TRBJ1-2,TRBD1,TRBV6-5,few,CASSSGQNYGYTF,TGTGCCAGCAGTTCGGGACAGAACTATGGCTACACCTTC
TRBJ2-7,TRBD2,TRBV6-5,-,CASSYGRGPLSYEQYF,TGTGCCAGCAGTTACGGGAGGGGCCCCCTCTCCTACGAGCAGTACTTC
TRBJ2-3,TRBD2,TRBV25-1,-,CASSPNSGTSTDTQYF,TGTGCCAGCAGTCCCAATAGCGGGACTAGCACAGATACGCAGTATTTT
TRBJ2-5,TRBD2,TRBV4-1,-,CASSPLGGSGIKETQYF,TGCGCCAGCAGCCCCCTAGGTGGTAGCGGGATAAAAGAGACCCAGTACTTC
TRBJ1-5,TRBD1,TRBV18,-,CASSAGTGTNQPQHF,TGTGCCAGCTCAGCCGGGACAGGGACCAATCAGCCCCAGCATTTT